These 14 T cell receptor beta chains came from one sample sequenced in a study of T-cell reconstitution after alpha-beta-depleted transplantation in children. Molecular barcoding with unique molecular identifiers was used for the TCRbeta library. MiXCR, applied by TCRdb to the PCR reads, yields one record per CDR3 protein. The top ten hold less than 35% of the sample, which has around 110,000 distinct CDR3 sequences, 10% seen once. The specimen was PBMCs, collected before TCRalphabeta/CD19-depleted stem cell transplant. The origin of the receptors is a boy between 2 and 10 years old with acute lymphoblastic leukemia, due to receive a stem cell transplant.

This clonotype was found a few times. V is TRBV20-1 and J is TRBJ2-1; 10 nucleotides align to TRBD2. This CDR3 region has 13 residues. Germline loops: CDR1 DFQATT, CDR2 SNEGSKA (reference sequence). The CDR3 region has the DNA TGCACAACAAGCGGGAGGGAGTACAATGAGCAGTTCTTC. Translation: CTTSGREYNEQFF.

This clonotype occurred a few times. The chain joins TRBV24-1 to TRBJ2-4; possible D gene TRBD2, 5 bases. V was trimmed by 1 base and J by 6 bases, leaving 6 bases between them. This CDR3 has 13 amino acids. Germline V lookup: CDR1 KGHDR, CDR2 SFDVKD. The CDR3 coding sequence is TGTGCCACCAGTGATTTTGAGGGAAACATTCAGTACTTC. The encoded protein is CATSDFEGNIQYF.

This clonotype occurred a few times. J is TRBJ2-4 and V is TRBV5-1, with D perhaps matching TRBD1 (5 bases). V was clipped by 4 bases and J by 5 bases, with 16 bases between them. CDR1 is SGHRS and CDR2 is YFSETQ in the germline V gene. The CDR3 has 15 amino acids. CDR3 sequence reads: CASSPIDRTQNIQYF. The CDR3 DNA reads TGCGCCAGCAGCCCCATTGACAGAACTCAAAACATTCAGTACTTC.

The gene calls are TRBV5-1 and TRBJ1-1; D call uncertain. CDR3 length equals 15 residues. Germline V gene data show CDR1 as SGHRS and CDR2 as YFSETQ. The ends were cut back, 5 bases at V and 5 bases at J, with 19 bases in the middle. The CDR3 DNA sequence: TGCGCCAGCAGAGCAGGACCGAATCGGGAGACTGAAGCTTTCTTT. Translated, it gives CASRAGPNRETEAFF.

This clonotype appeared a few times. The chain is built from TRBV5-1 and TRBJ2-5; 9 nucleotides line up with TRBD2. There are 16 residues in the CDR3. Germline V lookup: CDR1 SGHRS, CDR2 YFSETQ. Trimming removed 0 bases from V and 3 bases from J; junction bases left unmatched: 6. CDR3 coding DNA: TGCGCCAGCAGCTTGGACGAGGCTAGCGGGGAAGAGACCCAGTACTTC. As protein: CASSLDEASGEETQYF.

This clonotype was seen ten or more times. The J gene is TRBJ2-7, the V gene TRBV5-5; 10 bases are shared with TRBD2. Germline CDR1 SGHKS, CDR2 YYEKEE (reference sequence). The CDR3 runs to 16 residues. J lost 4 bases, V lost 0 bases, and 7 bases had no gene match. The CDR3 DNA reads as TGTGCCAGCAGCTTGGCCTCTAGCGGGAGTTGGTACGAGCAGTACTTC. It encodes CASSLASSGSWYEQYF.

This clonotype appeared once. The V call is TRBV4-1, the J call TRBJ2-7, with D maybe TRBD2 (6 bases). The CDR3 sequence is 15 residues long. V lost 0 bases, J lost 0 bases, and 9 bases lay in between. Germline-derived CDR1 and CDR2 are MGHRA and YSYEKL. The CDR3 nucleotides read TGCGCCAGCAGCCAAGAAGGCGGGAACTCCTACGAGCAGTACTTC. The encoded protein is CASSQEGGNSYEQYF.

This sequence joins TRBV5-1 and TRBJ2-2; D is ambiguous. V lost 6 bases and J 3 bases, leaving 15 bases between the germline ends. Germline CDR1 SGHRS, CDR2 YFSETQ. There are 15 residues in the CDR3. The CDR3 region has the DNA TGCGCCAGCACCCCATTAATTCCGCACACCGGGGAGCTGTTTTTT. It yields the protein CASTPLIPHTGELFF. The variable domain in full, with the rest retrieved from reference TRBV5-1 and TRBJ2-2, is KAGVTQTPRYLIKTRGQQVTLSCSPISGHRSVSWYQQTPGQGLQFLFEYFSETQRNKGNFPGRFSGRQFSNSRSEMNVSTLELGDSALYLCASTPLIPHTGELFFGEGSRLTVL.

CDR3: CASSAGSHQPQHF. In DNA form, the CDR3 reads TGTGCCAGCAGTGCAGGGTCCCATCAGCCCCAGCATTTT. The chain is built from TRBV6-1 and TRBJ1-5; possible D gene TRBD1, 5 bases. The V end was cut by 4 bases, the J end by 5 bases, with 9 bases between. Germline values: CDR1 MNHNS, CDR2 SASEGT. The CDR3 has 13 residues.

This clonotype was seen ten or more times. The V and J genes are TRBV12-3 or TRBV12-4 and TRBJ1-1, with D maybe TRBD1 (5 bases). Deletions cut 7 bases from V and 6 bases from J, with 18 bases between. The CDR3 covers 14 residues. The CDR3 sequence is CASTHAGSNAEAFF. The CDR3 nucleotides are TGTGCCAGCACCCACGCAGGGAGCAACGCTGAAGCTTTCTTT.

This clonotype was counted ten times or more. The rearrangement links TRBV7-9 to TRBJ1-6; D gene unclear. V was cut by 1 base and J by 5 bases, with 6 bases left in between. Germline V gene sequence: CDR1 SEHNR, CDR2 FQNEAQ (reference sequence). The CDR3 consists of 14 residues. CDR3 sequence reads: CASSLGGNNSPLHF. The CDR3 coding sequence is TGTGCCAGCAGCTTAGGCGGGAATAATTCACCCCTCCACTTT.

A few counts support this clonotype. The gene calls are TRBV10-2 and TRBJ2-3; 10 positions agree with TRBD2. The CDR3 is made up of 16 amino acids. V was pared by 4 bases and J by 1 base, with 5 bases of the junction left unmatched. Germline CDR1 WSHSY, CDR2 SAAADI. The CDR3 reads CASSGLAGEGTDTQYF. The CDR3 DNA reads TGCGCCAGCAGTGGTCTAGCGGGAGAGGGCACAGATACGCAGTATTTT.

This clonotype was counted at least ten times. The rearrangement joins TRBV7-8 to TRBJ2-2; D remains ambiguous. This CDR3 is 16 amino acids long. Germline V gene lookup returns CDR1 SGHVS and CDR2 FQNEAQ. V was shortened by 5 bases and J by 0 bases, with 13 bases between the two germline ends. The CDR3 nucleotides are TGTGCCAGCAGCGATGGAAACCTCGCGAACACCGGGGAGCTGTTTTTT. Amino acids: CASSDGNLANTGELFF. The variable domain in full, completed from reference TRBV7-8 and TRBJ2-2, reads GAGVSQSPRYKVAKRGQDVALRCDPISGHVSLFWYQQALGQGPEFLTYFQNEAQLDKSGLPSDRFFAERPEGSVSTLKIQRTQQEDSAVYLCASSDGNLANTGELFFGEGSRLTVL.

This clonotype was detected a few times. The chain employs TRBV2 and TRBJ2-2; D not certain. The germline V gene encodes CDR1 SNHLY and CDR2 FYNNEI. The CDR3 sequence is 14 residues long. Trimming removed 0 bases from V and 8 bases from J, with 10 bases in between. CDR3 residues: CASSEARMDGELFF. DNA for the CDR3: TGTGCCAGCAGTGAAGCGCGGATGGATGGGGAGCTGTTTTTT.